This entry lists 26 T cell receptor beta chains sequenced from one sample in a study of neurological immune-mediated disorders. MiXCR, run by TCRdb on the 5' RACE reads, gives a single entry per CDR3 protein. The sample holds around 5,000 distinct CDR3 sequences, 23% seen once. Specimen: CD8+ T cells from blood. The receptors derive from an older woman with HTLV-1-associated myelopathy (HAM/TSP).

The CDR3 DNA sequence: TGTGCCAGCAGCTTGGCGTACAATGAGCAGTTCTTC. This gives the protein CASSLAYNEQFF. V usage is TRBV7-2 and J usage is TRBJ2-1; no clear D gene. CDR3 size: 12 residues. Trimming took 3 bases from V and 4 from J, leaving 4 bases between them. CDR1 and CDR2 (germline): SGHTA, FQGNSA.

The table lists this clonotype with a count of one. Relative to the germline gene, one junction end is altered; a read error may explain this. The chain links TRBV18 to TRBJ2-7, with 8 bases that match TRBD1. The CDR3 spans 15 residues. Germline-derived CDR1 and CDR2 are KGHSH and LQKENI. CDR3 in DNA: TGTGCCAGCTCAGTGACAGGGGTCTTCGATCACGAGCAGTCCTTC. Encoded protein: CASSVTGVFDHEQSF.

This clonotype came up many times. This rearrangement joins TRBV6-5 to TRBJ1-1; unclear D gene. The CDR3 loop spans 15 amino acids. The germline V gene has CDR1 MNHEY and CDR2 SVGAGI. The V end lost 7 bases, the J end lost 0 bases, and 15 bases lay between the germline ends. CDR3 sequence reads: CASTLSQALNTEAFF. The CDR3 DNA reads as TGTGCCAGCACCCTATCCCAGGCCTTGAACACTGAAGCTTTCTTT.

In its sample, this clonotype was seen many times. The rearrangement joins TRBV5-5 to TRBJ2-7; D tentatively fits TRBD1 or TRBD2 (5 bases each). With 6 bases removed from V and 7 bases from J, the gap between germline ends came to 17 bases. The CDR3 has 13 residues. Germline V gene sequence: CDR1 SGHKS, CDR2 YYEKEE (reference sequence). CDR3 amino acids: CASTVRGWGEQYF. In DNA form, the CDR3 reads TGTGCCAGCACCGTTCGGGGTTGGGGGGAGCAGTACTTC.

The table lists this clonotype with many counts. The V call is TRBV11-3, the J call TRBJ1-6, with TRBD1 as a possible D gene (6 bases). This CDR3 is built from 14 residues. V dropped 4 bases and J dropped 6 bases, with 10 bases sitting between them. Germline V lookup: CDR1 SGHNT, CDR2 YENEEA. CDR3 bases: TGTGCCAGCAGCTCGAGGGGGGGTAATTCACCCCTCCACTTT. Translation gives CASSSRGGNSPLHF.

This clonotype was seen a handful of times. CDR3 in DNA: TGCAGTGCCCGGACGGACAGGGAACCGGCGGGAAACACCGGGGAGCTGTTTTTT. The encoded protein is CSARTDREPAGNTGELFF. This chain joins TRBV20-1 and TRBJ2-2, with 8 positions matching TRBD1. The CDR3 loop spans 18 amino acids. Germline-derived CDR1 and CDR2 are DFQATT and SNEGSKA (reference sequence). V lost 6 bases and J lost 2; bases outside the gene matches: 17.

This clonotype is deemed medium-sized. The chain employs TRBV6-2 or TRBV6-3 and TRBJ2-7; D remains unclear. V lost 4 bases, J lost 4 bases, and 14 bases lay in between. The CDR3 covers 14 residues. From germline, CDR1 is MNHEY and CDR2 SVGEGT. CDR3 residues: CASSSWSHSYEQYF. CDR3 nucleotides: TGTGCCAGCAGTTCTTGGTCGCACTCTTACGAGCAGTACTTC.

This clonotype was seen ten or more times. V and J are TRBV27 and TRBJ1-6; no reliable D call. Germline lookup yields CDR1 MNHEY and CDR2 SMNVEV (reference sequence). V lost 4 bases and J 2 bases, leaving 9 bases between the germline ends. The CDR3 is 15 amino acids. The CDR3 DNA reads TGTGCCAGCAGTTCCTCCGGCACCTATAATTCACCCCTCCACTTT. Amino acids: CASSSSGTYNSPLHF.

The gene calls are TRBV5-1 and TRBJ2-5; 12 nucleotides line up with TRBD2. CDR1 SGHRS and CDR2 YFSETQ come from the germline V gene. Unmatched junction bases numbered 8, after V lost 1 base and J lost 4 bases. The CDR3 has 17 residues. The CDR3 region has the DNA TGCGCCAGCAGCTTGTCCCCTAGCGGGGGGGCAATAGAGACCCAGTACTTC. Translation gives CASSLSPSGGAIETQYF.

This clonotype is categorized as medium-sized. The chain joins TRBV5-1 to TRBJ2-1; TRBD2 is a possible D gene (5 bases). CDR1 is SGHRS and CDR2 is YFSETQ in the germline V gene. This CDR3 comprises 15 residues. The V gene lost 0 bases and the J gene lost 4 bases, with 11 bases spanning the gap. CDR3 region: CASSLAGSGYNEQFF. CDR3 nucleotides: TGCGCCAGCAGCTTGGCGGGGTCCGGGTACAATGAGCAGTTCTTC.

This clonotype is medium-sized by share. The V call is TRBV5-6, the J call TRBJ2-1; 7 nucleotides line up with TRBD2. Losses at the gene ends were 4 bases for V and 6 bases for J; bases not matched to a gene: 10. The CDR3 sequence is 15 residues long. Germline CDR1 SGHDT, CDR2 YYEEEE. The CDR3 nucleotides are TGTGCCAGCAGCCCTGAGGTAGCGGGCCTCAATGAGCAGTTCTTC. Translating gives CASSPEVAGLNEQFF. Full variable domain (rest looked up from reference TRBV5-6 and TRBJ2-1): DAGVTQSPTHLIKTRGQQVTLRCSPKSGHDTVSWYQQALGQGPQFIFQYYEEEERQRGNFPDRFSGHQFPNYSSELNVNALLLGDSALYLCASSPEVAGLNEQFFGPGTRLTVL.

In this sample, this clonotype is medium-sized (0.01 to 0.1%). The chain is built from TRBV27 and TRBJ2-3, with D perhaps TRBD1 (6 bases). Per the germline V gene, CDR1 is MNHEY and CDR2 is SMNVEV (reference sequence). The CDR3 runs 15 residues. Trimming stripped 2 bases from V and 0 bases from J, with 9 bases between. CDR3 sequence: CASSLTGSSTDTQYF. The CDR3 bases are TGTGCCAGCAGTTTAACAGGGTCTAGCACAGATACGCAGTATTTT.

This sequence joins TRBV27 and TRBJ2-6; D gene uncertain. The CDR3 is made up of 13 amino acids. The V and J ends lost 5 bases and 3 bases respectively, with 5 bases between them. Germline assignment: CDR1 MNHEY and CDR2 SMNVEV (reference sequence). Written as DNA, the CDR3 is TGTGCCAGCAGTCCCAATGGGGCCAACGTCCTGACTTTC. Protein sequence: CASSPNGANVLTF. Complete variable domain (other parts from reference TRBV27 and TRBJ2-6): EAQVTQNPRYLITVTGKKLTVTCSQNMNHEYMSWYRQDPGLGLRQIYYSMNVEVTDKGDVPEGYKVSRKEKRNFPLILESPSPNQTSLYFCASSPNGANVLTFGAGSRLTVL.

By frequency in the sample, this clonotype is medium-sized (0.01 to 0.1%). The rearrangement joins TRBV21-1 to TRBJ2-4; the D call of TRBD1 is as the table states it, not checked on the DNA. TRBV21-1 represents a pseudogene. The CDR3 has 16 residues. The CDR3 DNA is TGTGCCAGCAGCCCAGCGAGGGGTTTAGCCAAAAACATTCAGTACTTC. Amino acid sequence: CASSPARGLAKNIQYF.

This clonotype appeared many times. The J gene is TRBJ2-7, the V gene TRBV4-2; D is unresolved. The germline V and J ends were trimmed by 0 bases and 2 bases, with 8 bases remaining between them. Germline V gives CDR1 LGHNA, CDR2 YNFKEQ. The CDR3 consists of 14 residues. CDR3 DNA sequence: TGTGCCAGCAGCCAAGAGCTACAGACCTACGAGCAGTACTTC. Translated: CASSQELQTYEQYF.

There are many counts of this clonotype. This chain joins TRBV3-1 and TRBJ2-1; perhaps TRBD2 as D (5 bases). Germline V gene sequence: CDR1 LGHDT, CDR2 YNNKEL (reference sequence). The CDR3 totals 17 residues. Deletions cut 4 bases from V and 0 bases from J, with 16 bases between. This chain's CDR3 is CASSLTLGAFSYNEQFF. For the CDR3, the DNA is TGTGCCAGCAGCCTAACTTTGGGAGCGTTCTCCTACAATGAGCAGTTCTTC.

This clonotype was seen a few times. The chain links TRBV7-8 to TRBJ2-2; D perhaps matches TRBD2 (6 bases). Germline CDR1 is SGHVS and CDR2 is FQNEAQ. Between the trimmed V and J ends, which lost 0 bases and 6 bases, there was a span of 8 bases. This CDR3 contains 14 residues. CDR3 sequence: CASSLAAGPGELFF. The DNA for the CDR3 is TGTGCCAGCAGCTTAGCAGCGGGCCCCGGGGAGCTGTTTTTT. The variable domain in full, completed from reference TRBV7-8 and TRBJ2-2, reads GAGVSQSPRYKVAKRGQDVALRCDPISGHVSLFWYQQALGQGPEFLTYFQNEAQLDKSGLPSDRFFAERPEGSVSTLKIQRTQQEDSAVYLCASSLAAGPGELFFGEGSRLTVL.

Within the sample, this clonotype is medium-sized. J is TRBJ2-1 and V is TRBV3-1, with TRBD2 matching over 7 bases. Germline loops: CDR1 LGHDT, CDR2 YNNKEL (reference sequence). CDR3 length equals 15 residues. The V gene end was trimmed by 1 base and the J gene end by 3 bases; junction bases not matched to a gene: 3. CDR3 residues: CASSQGLAVYNEQFF. CDR3 nucleotides: TGTGCCAGCAGCCAAGGGCTAGCGGTCTACAATGAGCAGTTCTTC.

As for this clonotype: This could be a read error, since a much larger clone is one nucleotide away. The chain employs TRBV3-1 and TRBJ2-7; weak D call: TRBD1 (6 bases). The CDR3 extends over 14 amino acids. Germline CDR1 LGHDT, CDR2 YNNKEL (reference sequence). With 5 bases removed from V and 7 bases from J, the gap between germline ends came to 18 bases. The CDR3 region is CASSSGTPRDEQYF. The CDR3 DNA is TGTGCCAGCAGCTCCGGGACACCCCGGGATGAGCAGTACTTC.

In this sample, this clonotype turned up many times. The genes are TRBV18 and TRBJ2-1, with 8 positions matching TRBD1. Germline CDR1 and CDR2: KGHSH and LQKENI. The CDR3 is 16 residues long. The trim removed 5 bases at V and 6 bases at J, leaving 12 bases unmatched. The CDR3 protein is CASSTGMDRAFNEQFF. CDR3 in DNA: TGTGCCAGCTCAACGGGAATGGACAGGGCTTTCAATGAGCAGTTCTTC.

By its share, this clonotype is medium-sized. This sequence joins TRBV24-1 and TRBJ2-1; the match to TRBD2 covers 10 bases. V lost 6 bases and J lost 2; bases outside the gene matches: 6. Germline assignment: CDR1 KGHDR and CDR2 SFDVKD. CDR3 size: 16 residues. For the CDR3, the DNA is TGTGCCACCAGTTATCAAGCGGGAGGGCCCTACAATGAGCAGTTCTTC. Translation gives CATSYQAGGPYNEQFF.

As concerns this clonotype: No DNA is shown, since the ends of the CDR3 on it are uncertain; the CDR3 is the one TCRdb lists. The chain combines TRBV5-1 with TRBJ1-1; the table's TRBD1 call for D was not verified on the DNA. Germline CDR1 SGHRS, CDR2 YFSETQ. The CDR3 spans 24 residues, counting both ends. CDR3 region: CASSLVWGTEQFFGPGELSTEAFF.

This clonotype has at least ten counts. The genes are TRBV28 and TRBJ2-5, with D possibly being TRBD1 or TRBD2 (5 bases each). CDR3 length equals 13 residues. Germline CDR1 reads MDHEN; CDR2 reads SYDVKM. V was cut by 7 bases and J by 2 bases, with 11 bases left in between. CDR3 protein: CASTGRTQETQYF. In DNA form, the CDR3 reads TGTGCCAGCACGGGACGGACTCAAGAGACCCAGTACTTC.

This clonotype is classed as medium-sized. The chain combines TRBV11-3 with TRBJ2-1; D uncertain. This CDR3 is built from 13 residues. Trimming stripped 4 bases from V and 5 bases from J, with 9 bases between. CDR1 is SGHNT, CDR2 YENEEA, per germline. CDR3 sequence (DNA): TGTGCCAGCAGCTCCGGACCAAACAATGAGCAGTTCTTC. Its protein product is CASSSGPNNEQFF.

This clonotype was observed at least ten times. The chain has TRBV9 and TRBJ2-1; maybe TRBD2 (6 bases). From germline, CDR1 is SGDLS and CDR2 YYNGEE. Trimming pared 2 bases from V and 4 bases from J, leaving 10 bases between. The CDR3 runs 14 residues. For the CDR3, the DNA is TGTGCCAGCAGCGTTTACGGGACTTACAATGAGCAGTTCTTC. Translating gives CASSVYGTYNEQFF. Using reference TRBV9 and TRBJ2-1 for the parts outside the CDR3, the full variable domain is DSGVTQTPKHLITATGQRVTLRCSPRSGDLSVYWYQQSLDQGLQFLIQYYNGEERAKGNILERFSAQQFPDLHSELNLSSLELGDSALYFCASSVYGTYNEQFFGPGTRLTVL.

The chain links TRBV6-6 to TRBJ2-5; D uncertain. Germline V gene data show CDR1 as MNHNY and CDR2 as SVGAGI (reference sequence). V shed 7 bases and J shed 1 base, with 13 bases lying between them. This CDR3 has 14 amino acids. Written as DNA, the CDR3 is TGTGCCAGCACCGTCCGGCGGCGCCAAGAGACCCAGTACTTC. Translating gives CASTVRRRQETQYF.